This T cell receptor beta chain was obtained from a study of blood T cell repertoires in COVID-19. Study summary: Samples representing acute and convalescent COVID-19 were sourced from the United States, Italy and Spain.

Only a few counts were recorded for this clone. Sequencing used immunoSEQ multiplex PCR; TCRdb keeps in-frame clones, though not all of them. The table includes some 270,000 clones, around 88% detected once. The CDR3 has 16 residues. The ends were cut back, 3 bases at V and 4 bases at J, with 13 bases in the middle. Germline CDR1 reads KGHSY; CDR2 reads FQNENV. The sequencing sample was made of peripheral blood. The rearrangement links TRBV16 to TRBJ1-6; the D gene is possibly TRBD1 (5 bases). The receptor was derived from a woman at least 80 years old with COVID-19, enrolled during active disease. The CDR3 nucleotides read TGTGCCAGCAGCCACTCTCGGACACCATATAATTCACCCCTCCACTTT. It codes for CASSHSRTPYNSPLHF.